The sequence of this T cell receptor beta chain was determined in a study of siplizumab effects on memory and regulatory T cells. With respect to this clone: Its target is not known.

Sequenced by immunoSEQ multiplex PCR; TCRdb stores in-frame clones only, minus some. The sample gives about 110,000 clones, around 90% of which show up once; approximately 0.73% is in the top ten. After removal of 6 bases from V and 2 bases from J, the junction contained 1 base not matched to a gene. The CDR3 sequence is 14 residues long. In germline, CDR1 is MNHNY, CDR2 SVGAGI (reference sequence). Study-wide findings and caveats: Greater diversity than memory cells seemed evident in naive T cells, which also appeared to be major alloresponse contributors.

V and J are TRBV6-6 and TRBJ2-1, with 10 nucleotides matching TRBD2. This TCR was recovered from a human donor in good health. Sample: Tregs sorted from blood. CDR3: CASRSGGAYNEQFF. The CDR3 DNA reads TGTGCCAGCAGAAGCGGGGGGGCCTACAATGAGCAGTTCTTC.